The 29 T cell receptor beta chains presented below share a single source sample, sequenced in a study of type 1 regulatory T cells. TCRdb analysed the reads with MiXCR anew, one entry per CDR3 protein. The sample lists about 62,000 distinct CDR3 sequences, 62% occurring once. For these receptors, no antigen is known. Sequenced: cultured non-Tr1 T cells, either the whole culture or a sorted T cell fraction (not recorded which). Every receptor here comes from a human donor in good health.

This chain joins TRBV7-8 and TRBJ2-2; D ambiguous. The V and J ends lost 5 bases and 1 base respectively, with 11 bases between them. The CDR3 sequence is 15 residues long. Germline lookup yields CDR1 SGHVS and CDR2 FQNEAQ. The CDR3 spells CASSPLRVNTGELFF. CDR3 nucleotides: TGTGCCAGCAGCCCACTTAGGGTGAACACCGGGGAGCTGTTTTTT. The full variable domain, completed using reference TRBV7-8 and TRBJ2-2, is GAGVSQSPRYKVAKRGQDVALRCDPISGHVSLFWYQQALGQGPEFLTYFQNEAQLDKSGLPSDRFFAERPEGSVSTLKIQRTQQEDSAVYLCASSPLRVNTGELFFGEGSRLTVL.

The V and J genes are TRBV30 and TRBJ1-2; D unresolved. V lost 2 bases to trimming and J lost 6 bases, with 10 bases between them. Germline V lookup: CDR1 GTSNPN, CDR2 SVGIG (reference sequence). This CDR3 comprises 12 residues. In DNA form, the CDR3 reads TGTGCCTGGAGTCCCACAGAGCATGGCTACACCTTC. Protein product: CAWSPTEHGYTF.

This rearrangement joins TRBV29-1 to TRBJ1-2; TRBD1 matches at 9 bases. The CDR3 runs to 13 residues. Germline V gives CDR1 SQVTM, CDR2 ANQGSEA. V shed 7 bases, J shed 2 bases, and the junction held 5 bases outside the gene matches. CDR3 DNA: TGCAGCGCATCCGGGACAGGGAACTATGGCTACACCTTC. Translation gives CSASGTGNYGYTF.

As DNA, the CDR3 is TGCAGTGCCCGGACTAGCGGGTACCAAGAGACCCAGTACTTC. It yields the protein CSARTSGYQETQYF. The V and J genes are TRBV20-1 and TRBJ2-5, with TRBD2 identical over 11 bases. This CDR3 has 14 amino acids. V lost 6 bases to trimming and J lost 0 bases; unmatched junction nucleotides: 3. Germline CDR1 is DFQATT and CDR2 is SNEGSKA (reference sequence).

This clonotype was observed a handful of times. The CDR3 sequence: CSARPGAETQYF. The CDR3 nucleotides read TGCAGTGCGAGGCCGGGGGCGGAGACCCAGTACTTC. The chain links TRBV20-1 to TRBJ2-5; tentatively, D is TRBD1 or TRBD2 (6 bases each). Per germline, CDR1 DFQATT and CDR2 SNEGSKA (reference sequence). V was trimmed by 6 bases and J by 5 bases, leaving 13 bases between them. CDR3 length equals 12 residues.

The count of this clonotype is one. J is TRBJ2-4 and V is TRBV5-1; D is possibly TRBD1 (6 bases). V was clipped by 4 bases and J by 5 bases, with 10 bases between them. Germline values: CDR1 SGHRS, CDR2 YFSETQ. CDR3 size: 13 residues. This CDR3 reads CASSETGQNIQYF. The CDR3, as DNA: TGCGCCAGCAGCGAGACAGGTCAAAACATTCAGTACTTC.

Comment on this clonotype: A junction boundary mismatches the germline segment, possibly from a read error. This rearrangement joins TRBV5-1 to TRBJ1-2; TRBD1 matches at 11 bases. Germline values: CDR1 SGHRS, CDR2 YFSETQ. The CDR3 length is 15 residues. CDR3 residues: CASSYNGQGAYGYTF. CDR3 DNA sequence: TGCGCCAGCAGCTATAACGGACAGGGGGCTTATGGCTACACTTTC.

The V call is TRBV10-3, the J call TRBJ2-3, with 7 bases that match TRBD2. This CDR3 has 15 amino acids. Per germline, CDR1 ENHRY and CDR2 SYGVKD. J lost 5 bases, V lost 4 bases, and 9 bases had no gene match. The CDR3 DNA reads as TGTGCCATCAGTGCCACTAGCGTCCAAGGAGATACGCAGTATTTT. Its protein is CAISATSVQGDTQYF.

The chain has TRBV10-2 and TRBJ1-2; D gene uncertain. V dropped 2 bases and J dropped 6 bases, with 10 bases sitting between them. The germline V gene has CDR1 WSHSY and CDR2 SAAADI. The CDR3 extends over 13 amino acids. CDR3 coding DNA: TGCGCCAGCAGTGAGCCAGACACTCATGGCTACACCTTC. Its protein is CASSEPDTHGYTF.

This clonotype is classed as medium-sized. The chain links TRBV10-3 to TRBJ2-3; 10 bases are shared with TRBD2. CDR1 is ENHRY and CDR2 is SYGVKD in the germline V gene. This CDR3 has 16 amino acids. Unmatched junction bases numbered 8, after V lost 6 bases and J lost 2 bases. The CDR3, as DNA: TGTGCCATCAGCGGTCAGACTAGCGGGTCCACAGATACGCAGTATTTT. Residues: CAISGQTSGSTDTQYF.

The chain recombines TRBV6-2 or TRBV6-3 with TRBJ1-2; 9 bases match TRBD1. After removal of 6 bases from V and 12 bases from J, the junction contained 14 bases not matched to a gene. The CDR3 sequence is 14 residues long. Germline values: CDR1 MNHEY, CDR2 SVGEGT. CDR3 DNA sequence: TGTGCCAGCAGGAGAACCGGGACAGGGAATTTGCACACCTTC. It specifies CASRRTGTGNLHTF.

CDR3 coding DNA: TGTGCCAGCTCACCACCGAGCACAGATACGCAGTATTTT. Encoded protein: CASSPPSTDTQYF. The rearrangement links TRBV18 to TRBJ2-3; unclear D gene. The V gene's germline CDR1 is KGHSH and CDR2 LQKENI. Trimming took 0 bases from V and 0 from J, leaving 1 base between them. This CDR3 has 13 residues.

This chain links TRBV10-2 with TRBJ1-5; D gene ambiguous. The CDR3 spans 14 residues. Germline CDR1 WSHSY, CDR2 SAAADI. Trimming removed 3 bases at V and 4 bases at J, with 10 bases between. The CDR3 reads CASSDGRWNQPQHF. The CDR3 region has the DNA TGCGCCAGCAGTGATGGCAGGTGGAATCAGCCCCAGCATTTT.

The V gene is TRBV5-1, the J gene TRBJ2-3; 11 nucleotides match TRBD2. This CDR3 region has 18 residues. With V trimmed by 1 base and J by 2 bases, 9 bases remained unmatched. Germline lookup yields CDR1 SGHRS and CDR2 YFSETQ. The CDR3 loop is CASSLPAGTSGFTDTQYF. CDR3 coding DNA: TGCGCCAGCAGCTTGCCCGCCGGGACTAGCGGTTTCACAGATACGCAGTATTTT.

The sample holds a few counts of this clonotype. V is TRBV15 and J is TRBJ1-2; 7 nucleotides match TRBD1. This CDR3 comprises 12 residues. J lost 8 bases, V lost 4 bases, and 4 bases had no gene match. From germline, CDR1 is LNHNV and CDR2 YYDKDF (reference sequence). The CDR3 spells CATSTDRQGYTF. The CDR3 region has the DNA TGTGCCACCAGCACGGACAGGCAGGGCTACACCTTC.

The chain joins TRBV2 to TRBJ2-1; D gene ambiguous. With 2 bases removed from V and 10 bases from J, the gap between germline ends came to 12 bases. The CDR3 sequence is 13 residues long. Germline V gives CDR1 SNHLY, CDR2 FYNNEI. The CDR3 coding sequence is TGTGCCAGCAGTGAATTGCAGGAAAAGGAGCAGTTCTTC. It translates to CASSELQEKEQFF.

This rearrangement joins TRBV6-5 to TRBJ1-2; D call uncertain. The V and J ends lost 2 bases and 7 bases respectively, with 17 bases between them. The CDR3 extends over 15 amino acids. Germline CDR1 reads MNHEY; CDR2 reads SVGAGI. The chain's CDR3 is CASSYPGLQSGGYTF. CDR3 DNA sequence: TGTGCCAGCAGTTACCCCGGGCTTCAGTCGGGTGGCTACACCTTC.

The chain couples TRBV19 to TRBJ2-5, with D perhaps matching TRBD2 (5 bases). V was pared by 5 bases and J by 4 bases, with 11 bases between. Looked up from germline, CDR1 is LNHDA and CDR2 is SQIVND (reference sequence). The CDR3 has 13 residues. CDR3 bases: TGTGCCAGTAGTCTCCGGGGTATAGAGACCCAGTACTTC. Amino acid sequence: CASSLRGIETQYF.

This clonotype has only a few counts. Here the CDR3 reads CASSSLGGSNQPQHF. The CDR3 DNA reads TGTGCCAGCAGTTCCCTGGGGGGTAGCAATCAGCCCCAGCATTTT. J is TRBJ1-5 and V is TRBV12-3 or TRBV12-4; a possible D gene is TRBD1 (5 bases). Trimming took 4 bases from V and 0 from J, leaving 10 bases between them. The CDR3 is 15 residues long.

V is TRBV23-1 and J is TRBJ1-2; D remains ambiguous. TRBV23-1 is marked as an open reading frame, function uncertain. Trimming cost V 6 bases and J 4 bases, with 18 bases left between them. CDR3 size: 15 residues. The DNA of the CDR3 is TGCGCCAGCAGACTCCTCGGTTACCTCCCCTATGGCTACACCTTC. Translated: CASRLLGYLPYGYTF.

The genes are TRBV11-2 and TRBJ2-5, with 11 bases aligning to TRBD2. Germline assignment: CDR1 SGHAT and CDR2 FQNNGV. Trimming at V came to 5 bases and at J to 5 bases, leaving 10 bases not matched to a gene. The CDR3 extends over 16 amino acids. The CDR3 region is CASSPTLAGVYETQYF. The CDR3 DNA reads as TGTGCCAGCAGCCCCACACTAGCGGGAGTTTACGAGACCCAGTACTTC.

This chain links TRBV20-1 with TRBJ2-3; the D is unclear. Per germline, CDR1 DFQATT and CDR2 SNEGSKA (reference sequence). This CDR3 has 13 amino acids. The germline V and J ends were trimmed by 0 bases and 3 bases, with 7 bases remaining between them. The CDR3: CSARDSRTDTQYF. The CDR3, as DNA: TGCAGTGCTAGAGATTCTCGTACAGATACGCAGTATTTT.

V is TRBV7-2 and J is TRBJ1-5, with D possibly being TRBD1 (6 bases). Trimming took 3 bases from V and 0 from J, leaving 12 bases between them. The CDR3 totals 16 residues. Germline V gene data show CDR1 as SGHTA and CDR2 as FQGNSA. In nucleotides, the CDR3 is TGTGCCAGCAGCTTCGCGGGGGGCTATAGCAATCAGCCCCAGCATTTT. Its translation is CASSFAGGYSNQPQHF.

The chain joins TRBV25-1 to TRBJ2-5; 7 bases are a match to TRBD2. The ends lost 5 bases at V and 7 bases at J; junction bases unmatched: 7. Looked up from germline, CDR1 is MGHDK and CDR2 is SYGVNS. CDR3 size: 13 residues. DNA for the CDR3: TGTGCCAGCAGTCTACGACTAGCAGGGACCCAGTACTTC. Protein sequence: CASSLRLAGTQYF.

This clonotype was picked up a small number of times. DNA for the CDR3: TGCGCCAGCAGCGCACAATACAGCGGGACAGGCAACAATGAGCAGTTCTTC. Translating it yields CASSAQYSGTGNNEQFF. The chain recombines TRBV4-3 with TRBJ2-1; D possibly corresponds to TRBD1 (8 bases). Germline V lookup: CDR1 LGHNA, CDR2 YSLEER. The CDR3 covers 17 residues. Trimming left V 5 bases short and J 5 bases short, with 22 bases between.

V and J are TRBV12-3 or TRBV12-4 and TRBJ2-2; no reliable D call. The CDR3 is 16 amino acids. The V and J ends lost 2 bases and 6 bases respectively, with 16 bases between them. The CDR3 nucleotides are TGTGCCAGCAGTTTAACGACCGTCTCCACGCCCGGGGAGCTGTTTTTT. It encodes CASSLTTVSTPGELFF.

The chain recombines TRBV20-1 with TRBJ1-5, with D possibly being TRBD1 (5 bases). The CDR3 has 14 residues. In germline, CDR1 is DFQATT, CDR2 SNEGSKA (reference sequence). The V and J ends lost 3 bases and 9 bases respectively, with 18 bases between them. DNA of the CDR3: TGCAGTGCTAGCGGTTCGGGGCTCCCGGGGCCCCAGCATTTT. The encoded protein is CSASGSGLPGPQHF.

CDR3 sequence (DNA): TGTGCCATCAGTGAGTCTGGAAGGCGTCAGCCCCAGCATTTT. It specifies CAISESGRRQPQHF. The rearrangement uses TRBV10-3 and TRBJ1-5, with D unresolved. The CDR3 covers 14 residues. Germline lookup yields CDR1 ENHRY and CDR2 SYGVKD. V was trimmed by 0 bases and J by 6 bases, leaving 9 bases between them.

This clonotype was seen a few times. The rearrangement joins TRBV27 to TRBJ2-7; tentatively, D is TRBD2 (5 bases). This CDR3 region has 14 residues. V lost 5 bases to trimming and J lost 0 bases, with 11 bases between them. Germline V gene data show CDR1 as MNHEY and CDR2 as SMNVEV (reference sequence). CDR3 sequence: CASSGLDSSYEQYF. CDR3 in DNA: TGTGCCAGCAGTGGACTCGATAGCTCCTACGAGCAGTACTTC.